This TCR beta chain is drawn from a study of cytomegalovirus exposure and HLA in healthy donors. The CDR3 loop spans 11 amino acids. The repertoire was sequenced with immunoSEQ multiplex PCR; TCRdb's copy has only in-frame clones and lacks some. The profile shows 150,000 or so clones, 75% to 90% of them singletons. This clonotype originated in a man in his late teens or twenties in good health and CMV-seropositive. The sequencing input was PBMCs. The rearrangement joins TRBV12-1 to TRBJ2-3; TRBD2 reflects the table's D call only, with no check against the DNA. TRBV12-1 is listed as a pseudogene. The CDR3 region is CASSFSDTQYF. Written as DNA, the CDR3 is TGTGCCAGCAGCTTTTCTGATACGCAGTATTTT.